A single sample gave rise to the 18 T cell receptor beta chains below, sequenced in a study of shared clonotypes between healthy human individuals. Here immunoSEQ multiplex PCR was the method, and the copy in TCRdb shows in-frame clones only, minus some. The sample gives roughly 490,000 clones, less than 80% of which show up once; about 12% is in the top ten. The material sequenced was PBMCs. The source is a woman aged 40 to 50 in good health. Some clones in this sample may be carry-over from other donors' samples.

The chain combines TRBV19 with TRBJ2-1, with 7 bases identical to TRBD2. V was clipped by 7 bases and J by 4 bases; unmatched bases: 7. The length of the CDR3 is 14 residues. From germline, CDR1 is LNHDA and CDR2 SQIVND (reference sequence). Written as DNA, the CDR3 is TGTGCCAGTAAGCCGGGACTACAATACAATGAGCAGTTCTTC. Protein sequence: CASKPGLQYNEQFF.

This clone is a singleton in its sample. Distinct nucleotide sequences in the sample also encode this CDR3. This rearrangement joins TRBV30 to TRBJ2-7; D is unresolved. This CDR3 is 11 amino acids long. Germline CDR1 and CDR2: GTSNPN and SVGIG (reference sequence). With 0 bases removed from V and 6 bases from J, the gap between germline ends came to 6 bases. CDR3 sequence (DNA): TGTGCCTGGAGTGTGAGGTTCGAGCAGTACTTC. Protein product: CAWSVRFEQYF.

CDR3 loop: CASAGRENQPQHF. The DNA for the CDR3 is TGTGCCAGTGCGGGCAGGGAGAATCAGCCCCAGCATTTT. The chain recombines TRBV19 with TRBJ1-5; D may be TRBD1 (5 bases). The CDR3 is made up of 13 amino acids. Trimming stripped 8 bases from V and 4 bases from J, with 12 bases between. Germline CDR1 LNHDA, CDR2 SQIVND (reference sequence).

This clone was seen once. The chain carries TRBV29-1 and TRBJ1-2; D gene uncertain. This CDR3 has 11 residues. Germline V lookup: CDR1 SQVTM, CDR2 ANQGSEA. Deletions cut 6 bases from V and 5 bases from J, with 10 bases between. The CDR3 nucleotides read TGCAGCGTGACTAACCTGTATGGCTACACCTTC. Translating it yields CSVTNLYGYTF.

This chain uses TRBV7-8 with TRBJ2-1; 10 nucleotides match TRBD1. CDR3 length equals 17 residues. V was clipped by 3 bases and J by 0 bases; unmatched bases: 5. Germline V gene lookup returns CDR1 SGHVS and CDR2 FQNEAQ. CDR3 in DNA: TGTGCCAGCAGCTTCCGGGACAGGGGTAGCTCCTACAATGAGCAGTTCTTC. Its translation: CASSFRDRGSSYNEQFF.

The table lists this clone with a few counts. The chain carries TRBV28 and TRBJ1-5; tentative D call: TRBD1 (6 bases). The V gene's germline CDR1 is MDHEN and CDR2 SYDVKM. The V end lost 10 bases, the J end lost 2 bases, and 15 bases lay between the germline ends. This CDR3 region has 14 residues. The CDR3 sequence is CATAGGPGNQPQHF. Written as DNA, the CDR3 is TGTGCCACCGCGGGGGGGCCTGGCAATCAGCCCCAGCATTTT.

The rearrangement joins TRBV27 to TRBJ2-5; no reliable D call. Germline V gene sequence: CDR1 MNHEY, CDR2 SMNVEV (reference sequence). The CDR3 is 15 residues long. Trimming took off 5 bases at V and 3 bases at J, with 16 bases between the two ends. CDR3 residues: CASSRFWADEETQYF. The DNA of the CDR3 is TGTGCCAGCAGTCGCTTTTGGGCGGACGAAGAGACCCAGTACTTC.

J is TRBJ2-2 and V is TRBV27; TRBD2 matches 10 bases. Per germline, CDR1 MNHEY and CDR2 SMNVEV (reference sequence). V was clipped by 6 bases and J by 5 bases; unmatched bases: 12. The CDR3 length is 17 residues. The DNA for the CDR3 is TGTGCCAGCAGCCCCACGGTAGCGGGAGGAAGGACCGGGGAGCTGTTTTTT. Translated: CASSPTVAGGRTGELFF.

This clone was observed once. The chain is built from TRBV5-6 and TRBJ2-3, with D perhaps assigned TRBD1 or TRBD2 (5 bases each). The ends were cut back, 4 bases at V and 5 bases at J, with 17 bases in the middle. The germline CDR1 and CDR2 sequences are SGHDT and YYEEEE. The CDR3 contains 15 residues. The CDR3 sequence is CASSTTVPGGDTQYF. The CDR3 DNA sequence: TGTGCCAGCAGCACAACGGTGCCTGGGGGAGATACGCAGTATTTT.

The rearrangement joins TRBV5-4 to TRBJ1-5; 9 bases are a match to TRBD1. This CDR3 contains 15 residues. Trimming took 4 bases from V and 4 from J; bases not matched to a gene: 6. From germline, CDR1 is SGHNT and CDR2 YYREEE (reference sequence). CDR3 region: CASSPDRGTNQPQHF. Here the CDR3 DNA reads TGTGCCAGCAGCCCAGACAGGGGGACGAATCAGCCCCAGCATTTT.

The rearrangement links TRBV5-1 to TRBJ1-3; 7 bases line up with TRBD1. The CDR3 runs to 15 residues. CDR1 SGHRS and CDR2 YFSETQ come from the germline V gene. V lost 0 bases to trimming and J lost 0 bases; unmatched junction nucleotides: 0. For the CDR3, the DNA is TGCGCCAGCAGCTTGGGGACAGGCTCTGGAAACACCATATATTTT. It translates to CASSLGTGSGNTIYF.

This clone was seen a few times. The CDR3 nucleotides are TGTGCCAGCAGTCCCTCCTGGGAGGGCGAGCAGTACTTC. Protein: CASSPSWEGEQYF. The chain uses TRBV27 and TRBJ2-7, with TRBD2 matching 7 bases. This CDR3 is built from 13 residues. V lost 5 bases and J lost 6; bases outside the gene matches: 7. Germline assignment: CDR1 MNHEY and CDR2 SMNVEV (reference sequence).

V is TRBV5-5 and J is TRBJ1-3; D gene ambiguous. Germline assignment: CDR1 SGHKS and CDR2 YYEKEE (reference sequence). This CDR3 has 15 amino acids. Between the trimmed V and J ends, which lost 2 bases and 0 bases, there was a span of 9 bases. CDR3 loop: CASSFGTGSGNTIYF. CDR3 nucleotide sequence: TGTGCCAGCAGCTTTGGAACGGGCTCTGGAAACACCATATATTTT.

V gene TRBV28 combines with J gene TRBJ1-4; 7 bases match TRBD1. Germline lookup yields CDR1 MDHEN and CDR2 SYDVKM. The junction had 10 bases not matched to a gene; V was cut back by 5 bases and J by 7 bases. CDR3 length equals 15 residues. The CDR3 nucleotides read TGTGCCAGCAGTCGACGACAGGGAGGGCGTGAAAAACTGTTTTTT. Amino acids: CASSRRQGGREKLFF. The full variable domain, in which reference TRBV28 and TRBJ1-4 provide the parts outside the CDR3, is DVKVTQSSRYLVKRTGEKVFLECVQDMDHENMFWYRQDPGLGLRLIYFSYDVKMKEKGDIPEGYSVSREKKERFSLILESASTNQTSMYLCASSRRQGGREKLFFGSGTQLSVL.

This clone turned up a few times. The V call is TRBV7-8, the J call TRBJ2-7, with D perhaps matching TRBD2 (6 bases). Trimming cost V 5 bases and J 2 bases, with 19 bases left between them. The CDR3 totals 16 residues. Germline V CDR1 and CDR2: SGHVS, FQNEAQ. The CDR3 sequence: CASSTRDPRTTYEQYF. The CDR3, as DNA: TGTGCCAGCAGCACTAGAGACCCTAGGACTACCTACGAGCAGTACTTC.

V is TRBV5-4 and J is TRBJ1-2; 9 positions agree with TRBD1. The V gene's germline CDR1 is SGHNT and CDR2 YYREEE (reference sequence). V was pared by 3 bases and J by 4 bases, with 10 bases of the junction left unmatched. The CDR3 is 16 amino acids. CDR3 sequence: CASSSAAGTGIYGYTF. DNA for the CDR3: TGTGCCAGCAGCTCGGCAGCCGGGACAGGGATCTATGGCTACACCTTC.

This chain connects TRBV5-1 to TRBJ2-1; a possible D gene is TRBD1 (5 bases). The length of the CDR3 is 15 residues. In germline, CDR1 is SGHRS, CDR2 YFSETQ. With 5 bases removed from V and 8 bases from J, the gap between germline ends came to 20 bases. CDR3 in DNA: TGCGCCAGCAGAATGGCCGGCAGGGAAGGCGATGAGCAGTTCTTC. It specifies CASRMAGREGDEQFF.

The rearrangement uses TRBV15 and TRBJ2-5, with TRBD1 matching over 7 bases. The CDR3 runs 13 residues. V lost 3 bases and J lost 5; bases outside the gene matches: 3. Germline lookup yields CDR1 LNHNV and CDR2 YYDKDF (reference sequence). The CDR3 nucleotides are TGTGCCACCAGCAGGACAGGGTGGGAGACCCAGTACTTC. This translates into CATSRTGWETQYF.